This T cell receptor (beta chain) comes out of a study of PD-1 blockade in classical Hodgkin lymphoma. Overall study findings and caveats: Newly diagnosed patients had diversity similar to the baseline diversity of complete responders. Any patient who commenced nivolumab under 1 year after ASCT was excluded. Only CD4+ TCR diversity, not CD8+, had risen significantly by C4D1.

Assay: immunoSEQ multiplex PCR; the TCRdb copy retains only in-frame clones and omits some. Of 9,000 to 10,000 clones in the sample, around 75% were seen once. This clone has more than one count but fewer than ten. What it binds is not known. Noted time point: cycle 4 day 1 (C4D1), after about 6 weeks of nivolumab. Each patient relapsed following autologous stem cell transplantation, and prior brentuximab vedotin exposure differed. Magnetic negative selection of thawed PBMCs was the method by which CD4+ T cells were purified. This CDR3 comprises 12 residues. V lost 2 bases, J lost 5 bases, and 3 bases lay in between. Germline-derived CDR1 and CDR2 are SEHNR and FQNEAQ (reference sequence).

The clonotype was recovered from a human donor with classical Hodgkin lymphoma. Here the sequenced sample was CD4+ T cells from blood, taken before the fourth cycle of nivolumab. The V and J genes are TRBV7-9 and TRBJ1-4; the D is unclear. CDR3 sequence: CASSLPNEKLFF. CDR3 nucleotide sequence: TGTGCCAGCAGCTTACCCAATGAAAAACTGTTTTTT.